A selection of T cell receptor beta chains follows, all from one sample in a study of blood T cell repertoires in COVID-19. Profiling relied on immunoSEQ multiplex PCR, and the TCRdb table lists in-frame clones only, not all of them. The data contain around 220,000 clones, 80% to 90% of them seen just once; the ten biggest clones take up about 2.2%. The sequenced sample was peripheral blood. These receptors all stem from a woman aged 45-59 years with acute or convalescent COVID-19. CDR3s include the opening cysteine and the closing phenylalanine or tryptophan. A D gene is named only where the DNA matches it firmly. The listing skips clone size in some rows; elsewhere it reads once, few, many or a size class.

v_call	d_call	j_call	clone_size	cdr3_nt	cdr3_aa
TRBV29-1	NA	TRBJ1-2	once	TGCAGCGTTGAAGTCGTAGCTGGCTACACCTTC	CSVEVVAGYTF
TRBV6-1	TRBD1	TRBJ1-2	NA	TGTGCCAGCAGTGTCTCGACAGGGGTATGGACTTCTTACGTCTACACCTTC	CASSVSTGVWTSYVYTF
TRBV10-3	NA	TRBJ2-4	once	TGTGCCATCAGTGAGGCGGGACTCCGACCGAAAAACATTCAGTACTTC	CAISEAGLRPKNIQYF
TRBV7-2	TRBD1	TRBJ1-2	NA	TGTGCCAGCAGCGCACCGGACAGGGCAAACTATGGCTACACCTTC	CASSAPDRANYGYTF
TRBV7-2	NA	TRBJ2-7	NA	TGTGCCAGCAGCTTAGCGCTGAGAGGGGAGCAGTACTTC	CASSLALRGEQYF
TRBV7-9	NA	TRBJ1-1	NA	TGTGCCAGCACCTTGGACGGCGGGACTGAAGCTTTCTTT	CASTLDGGTEAFF
TRBV20-1	NA	TRBJ2-3	NA	TGCAGTGCTAGTAGGACTTTGGATACGCAGTATTTT	CSASRTLDTQYF
TRBV20-1	NA	TRBJ2-7	NA	TGCAGTGCTTCTGGGGGTGGGACACGGTACTTC	CSASGGGTRYF
TRBV30	NA	TRBJ1-1	NA	TGTGCCTGGAGTGTAGGGAGGACTGAAGCTTTCTTT	CAWSVGRTEAFF
TRBV3-1/TRBV3-2	TRBD2	TRBJ2-2	NA	TGTGCCAGCAGCCCGTCGAGACTAGCGGCCAACACCGGGGAGCTGTTTTTT	CASSPSRLAANTGELFF
TRBV6-1	NA	TRBJ1-1	NA	TGTGCCAGCAGTGAATCATGGGGGGGCACTGAAGCTTTCTTT	CASSESWGGTEAFF
TRBV7-2	TRBD2	TRBJ2-3	NA	TGTGCCAGCAGCTTAGTGATAGCGGGGGACGCAGATACGCAGTATTTT	CASSLVIAGDADTQYF
TRBV11-2	TRBD2	TRBJ2-7	NA	TGTGCCAGCGGATTCTGGGGGGGATCGGGACACGAGCAGTACTTC	CASGFWGGSGHEQYF
TRBV5-6	TRBD1	TRBJ2-3	NA	TGTGCCAGCAGCTCGACAGGGCTGACAGATACGCAGTATTTT	CASSSTGLTDTQYF
TRBV5-1	TRBD1	TRBJ1-1	NA	TGCGCCAGCAGCCTCTTACAGGGGGAATCTTTCTTT	CASSLLQGESFF
TRBV15	NA	TRBJ1-4	NA	TGTGCCACCAGCAGAGATCTTCCGGGAAGCGCAACTAATGAAAAACTGTTTTTT	CATSRDLPGSATNEKLFF
TRBV27	TRBD2	TRBJ2-2	NA	TGTGCCACCTCGGCGGGAGGGCCGGTCGGGGAGCTGTTTTTT	CATSAGGPVGELFF
TRBV18	TRBD1	TRBJ1-1	NA	TGTGCCAGCTCACCATGGGTAGGGGGCGGGGACACTGAAGCTTTCTTT	CASSPWVGGGDTEAFF
TRBV3-1/TRBV3-2	TRBD2	TRBJ2-3	NA	TGTGCCAGCAGCCTGGGACTAGCCTCGGATACGCAGTATTTT	CASSLGLASDTQYF
TRBV1	NA	TRBJ2-7	NA	TGCACCAGCAATACAGGCTGGCACGAGCAGTACTTC	CTSNTGWHEQYF
TRBV4-3	NA	TRBJ2-3	once	TGCGCCAGCAGCCAAGAGTGGGCGGGGGCCGGCACAGATACGCAGTATTTT	CASSQEWAGAGTDTQYF
TRBV7-6	TRBD1	TRBJ2-1	NA	TGTGCCAGCAGCTTGGGACAGTTCCCCTCGGATGAGCAGTTCTTC	CASSLGQFPSDEQFF
TRBV5-4	TRBD1	TRBJ2-7	few	TGTGCCAGCAGCCTCGTGGACAGGCACTACGAGCAGTACTTC	CASSLVDRHYEQYF
TRBV4-2	TRBD1	TRBJ1-4	NA	TGTGCCAGCAGCCAACCGGGACAGGGTAGTGAAAAACTGTTTTTT	CASSQPGQGSEKLFF
TRBV25-1	NA	TRBJ2-5	NA	TGTGCCAGCTCTGGGGGCCAAGGCCGGGAGACCCAGTACTTC	CASSGGQGRETQYF
TRBV7-8	NA	TRBJ2-6	NA	TGTGCCAGCAGCTTCCTTGGGACATCCCCTCTGGGGGCCAACGTCCTGACTTTC	CASSFLGTSPLGANVLTF
TRBV16	NA	TRBJ1-5	NA	TGTGCCAGCAGCCTAAATGCCGTCGATCCCCACAGTAGCAATCAGCCCCAGCATTTT	CASSLNAVDPHSSNQPQHF
TRBV3-1/TRBV3-2	NA	TRBJ1-1	NA	TGTGCCAGCAGCCAAGACGGTCCAAAGCCTGAAGCTTTCTTT	CASSQDGPKPEAFF
TRBV11-2	NA	TRBJ1-2	NA	TGTGCCAGCAGCTTTGACGGGAACTATGGCTACACCTTC	CASSFDGNYGYTF
TRBV6-2/TRBV6-3	NA	TRBJ1-5	once	TGTGCCAGCAGTTACAGGAGTCCCCATCAGCCCCAGCATTTT	CASSYRSPHQPQHF
TRBV7-2	NA	TRBJ2-1	NA	TGTGCCAGCAGCTTAACCGTAGCGGACTACAATGAGCAGTTCTTC	CASSLTVADYNEQFF
TRBV18	NA	TRBJ1-3	few	TGTGCCAGCTCACCAATGGACTTCTCTGGAAACACCATATATTTT	CASSPMDFSGNTIYF
TRBV30	TRBD1	TRBJ1-1	few	TGTGCCTGGAGTGGTGGACAGGGCGGGTGGGACACTGAAGCTTTCTTT	CAWSGGQGGWDTEAFF
TRBV4-3	NA	TRBJ2-1	NA	TGCGCCAGCAGCCAGGGCTACGAGTACAATGAGCAGTTCTTC	CASSQGYEYNEQFF
TRBV9	NA	TRBJ1-1	NA	TGTGCCAGCAGCGTCTTCGGTGAAGCTTTCTTT	CASSVFGEAFF
TRBV7-9	NA	TRBJ2-1	NA	TGTGCCAGCACCATCCCACGGGTGGGTTCCTACAATGAGCAGTTCTTC	CASTIPRVGSYNEQFF
TRBV6-5	TRBD1	TRBJ1-2	NA	TGTGCCAGCAGTTATAGCGGGACAGGGGGCGACTATGGCTACACCTTC	CASSYSGTGGDYGYTF
TRBV12-5	NA	TRBJ1-2	NA	TGTGCTAGTGGTTTGGTCCCTTCTCAAAGCGTCTATGGCTACACCTTC	CASGLVPSQSVYGYTF
TRBV6-5	TRBD1	TRBJ1-5	NA	TGTGCCAGCAGTCGGGACAGCCTCAATCAGCCCCAGCATTTT	CASSRDSLNQPQHF
TRBV4-1	NA	TRBJ2-5	NA	TGCGCCAGCAGCCCAGAACTGAATCAAGAGACCCAGTACTTC	CASSPELNQETQYF